This T cell receptor (beta chain) was observed in a study of blood T cell repertoires in COVID-19. In germline, CDR1 is SNHLY, CDR2 FYNNEI. Trimming removed 4 bases at V and 1 base at J, with 13 bases between. This CDR3 is built from 15 residues. TCRdb keeps only in-frame clones here, not all; method: immunoSEQ multiplex PCR. The sample consists of around 220,000 clones, approximately 78% of them appearing once. This clonotype was sampled from a woman over 75 with COVID-19, enrolled during active disease. The gene calls are TRBV2 and TRBJ1-1; possibly TRBD1 for D (6 bases). Material: peripheral blood. The CDR3: CASSVDRTRNTEAFF. CDR3 bases: TGTGCCAGCAGTGTTGACAGGACTCGGAACACTGAAGCTTTCTTT.